One sample yielded the 14 T cell receptor beta chains listed below, sequenced in a study of blood T cell repertoires in COVID-19. The assay was immunoSEQ multiplex PCR, and TCRdb's table has in-frame clones only and misses some. This sample carries some 76,000 clones, around 89% of them seen once, and the ten largest clones take about 0.5%. The sample was peripheral blood. These receptors were obtained from a man aged 55 to 70 with acute or convalescent COVID-19.

In its sample, this clone was seen once. The rearrangement joins TRBV5-4 to TRBJ2-3, with 11 bases fitting TRBD1. V shed 4 bases and J 5 bases; nucleotides not matched to a gene: 6. The CDR3 is made up of 15 amino acids. Germline V gene lookup returns CDR1 SGHNT and CDR2 YYREEE (reference sequence). The CDR3 DNA follows: TGTGCCAGCAGCCTGGACAGGGGGCAGATAGATACGCAGTATTTT. It is translated as CASSLDRGQIDTQYF.

Only one count was recorded for this clone. The V call is TRBV6-4, the J call TRBJ2-4, with D uncertain. The germline gives CDR1 MRHNA, CDR2 SNTAGT. V lost 0 bases and J lost 6, with 15 bases in between. The CDR3 sequence is 16 residues long. The CDR3 region has the DNA TGTGCCAGCAGTGACTCGAGGATTTTAGGCTCAAACATTCAGTACTTC. This translates into CASSDSRILGSNIQYF.

This chain joins TRBV11-3 and TRBJ2-4, with D unclear. The CDR3 runs 12 residues. V was clipped by 0 bases and J by 16 bases, with 13 bases between them. Germline V lookup: CDR1 SGHNT, CDR2 YENEEA. CDR3 nucleotides: TGTGCCAGCAGCTTAGATTCGGAACAGCCATACTTC. It translates to CASSLDSEQPYF.

The V and J genes are TRBV5-1 and TRBJ2-5, with TRBD2 matching over 12 bases. V lost 0 bases and J lost 4; bases outside the gene matches: 7. This CDR3 spans 17 amino acids. Germline-derived CDR1 and CDR2 are SGHRS and YFSETQ. For the CDR3, the DNA is TGCGCCAGCAGCTTGGCGTCTATGACTAGCGGGGGAGAGACCCAGTACTTC. This sequence encodes CASSLASMTSGGETQYF.

The rearrangement joins TRBV6-5 to TRBJ2-3, with a possible D match to TRBD2 (5 bases). V lost 5 bases to trimming and J lost 2 bases, with 11 bases between them. The CDR3 runs to 14 residues. Germline CDR1 is MNHEY and CDR2 is SVGAGI. Here the CDR3 reads CASSRREITDTQYF. CDR3 in DNA: TGTGCCAGCAGTAGACGGGAAATCACAGATACGCAGTATTTT.

The chain carries TRBV11-1 and TRBJ2-1; 9 nucleotides align to TRBD1. In germline, CDR1 is SGHAT, CDR2 FQDESV (reference sequence). CDR3 length: 14 residues. Trimming removed 5 bases from V and 9 bases from J; junction bases left unmatched: 8. This CDR3 is CASSPRTGASEQFF. CDR3 bases: TGTGCCAGCAGCCCGCGGACAGGGGCAAGTGAGCAGTTCTTC.

J is TRBJ1-1 and V is TRBV9; no firm D call. CDR1 is SGDLS and CDR2 is YYNGEE in the germline V gene. Trimming removed 4 bases from V and 1 base from J, with 17 bases in between. The CDR3 is made up of 16 amino acids. The CDR3 here is CASSKRTGGSNTEAFF. The CDR3 region has the DNA TGTGCCAGCAGCAAACGGACGGGCGGGTCGAACACTGAAGCTTTCTTT.

V is TRBV28 and J is TRBJ1-1; unclear D gene. This CDR3 comprises 11 residues. The V gene lost 7 bases and the J gene lost 4 bases, with 7 bases spanning the gap. Germline CDR1 MDHEN, CDR2 SYDVKM. The CDR3 nucleotides read TGTGCCAGCACCTGGAGCACTGAAGCTTTCTTT. Protein product: CASTWSTEAFF.

V and J are TRBV6-1 and TRBJ1-6; 9 positions agree with TRBD1. Per germline, CDR1 MNHNS and CDR2 SASEGT. The CDR3 contains 17 residues. Germline trimming cut 4 bases from V and 7 bases from J; bases unmatched to any gene: 11. DNA of the CDR3: TGTGCCAGCAGTGCCGGGACAGGGTATAGCGGGAATTCACCCCTCCACTTT. Translated, it gives CASSAGTGYSGNSPLHF.

The chain employs TRBV3-1 (or the pseudogene TRBV3-2) and TRBJ2-5, with D possibly TRBD2 on 5 matching bases. The germline V gene encodes CDR1 LGHDT and CDR2 YNNKEL (reference sequence). V was cut by 5 bases and J by 5 bases, with 15 bases left in between. CDR3 length: 14 residues. CDR3 bases: TGTGCCAGCAGCGTACACCCTAGGAGGGAGACCCAGTACTTC. Encoded protein: CASSVHPRRETQYF.

This clone was counted a few times. As DNA, the CDR3 is TGTGCCAGTAGTGACAACCGGGACAGGGGATCCCCGAACTATGGCTACACCTTC. This sequence encodes CASSDNRDRGSPNYGYTF. J is TRBJ1-2 and V is TRBV19, with 10 bases lining up with TRBD1. The CDR3 totals 18 residues. J lost 2 bases, V lost 5 bases, and 14 bases had no gene match. Per the germline V gene, CDR1 is LNHDA and CDR2 is SQIVND (reference sequence).

This clone was detected only once. The rearrangement links TRBV5-1 to TRBJ2-3; 9 bases agree with TRBD2. In germline, CDR1 is SGHRS, CDR2 YFSETQ. There are 18 residues in the CDR3. V shed 6 bases, J shed 0 bases, and the junction held 14 bases outside the gene matches. The CDR3 DNA reads as TGCGCCAGCAAACTGCGACTAGCGGAGATTACTAGCACAGATACGCAGTATTTT. Translating gives CASKLRLAEITSTDTQYF.

This clone was observed a single time. The rearrangement links TRBV11-2 to TRBJ1-4; the D gene is possibly TRBD1 (5 bases). V lost 5 bases to trimming and J lost 0 bases, with 16 bases between them. Per the germline V gene, CDR1 is SGHAT and CDR2 is FQNNGV. CDR3 size: 17 residues. Here the CDR3 DNA reads TGTGCCAGCAGCCGCAACAGGTTCCCCCCAACTAATGAAAAACTGTTTTTT. It is translated as CASSRNRFPPTNEKLFF.

V and J are TRBV19 and TRBJ2-1, with D hard to call. The V end lost 5 bases, the J end lost 4 bases, and 6 bases lay between the germline ends. The CDR3 is 12 residues long. From germline, CDR1 is LNHDA and CDR2 SQIVND (reference sequence). The chain's CDR3 is CASSSRYNEQFF. CDR3 nucleotides: TGTGCCAGTAGTTCCCGTTACAATGAGCAGTTCTTC.